This is a list of T cell receptor beta chains from one sample in a study of high-grade serous ovarian cancer treatment subgroups. Assay: immunoSEQ multiplex PCR; the TCRdb copy retains only in-frame clones and omits some. The sample consists of about 6,600 clones, less than 85% of them appearing once. Material: tumor tissue. Every receptor here comes from a human donor with high-grade serous ovarian cancer. Both conserved end residues are part of each CDR3. D genes are given only for firm matches. Clone size is not always given. Where it is, it says once, few, many or a class for expanded clones.

cdr3_aa | cdr3_nt | clone_size | v_call | d_call | j_call
CASSLAPGTYNQPQHF | TGTGCCAGCAGTTTAGCCCCGGGAACTTACAATCAGCCCCAGCATTTT | few | TRBV27 | NA | TRBJ1-5
CASSLAEGPGTGELFF | TGCGCCAGCAGCTTGGCCGAGGGGCCAGGCACCGGGGAGCTGTTTTTT | NA | TRBV5-1 | NA | TRBJ2-2
CASSLMASGSTDTQYF | TGCGCCAGCAGCCTGATGGCTAGCGGGAGCACAGATACGCAGTATTTT | NA | TRBV4-1 | TRBD2 | TRBJ2-3
CASSETRAGGGTDTQYF | TGTGCCAGCAGTGAAACCCGGGCGGGAGGGGGCACAGATACGCAGTATTTT | NA | TRBV2 | TRBD2 | TRBJ2-3
CASSRASSATGELFF | TGTGCCAGCAGTCGAGCTTCTAGCGCCACCGGGGAGCTGTTTTTT | NA | TRBV28 | NA | TRBJ2-2
CASSLLPDVLKNIQYF | TGTGCCAGCAGTTTGCTACCCGACGTCCTCAAAAACATTCAGTACTTC | hyperexpanded | TRBV28 | NA | TRBJ2-4
CASSLAPGQGGYF | TGTGCCAGCAGCTTAGCTCCGGGACAGGGGGGATATTTT | NA | TRBV11-2 | TRBD1 | TRBJ1-3
CASSFTSGRYEQYF | TGTGCCAGCAGCTTCACTAGCGGGAGGTACGAGCAGTACTTC | NA | TRBV5-6 | TRBD2 | TRBJ2-7
CASSIVLKQETQYF | TGTGCCAGCAGTATAGTATTGAAACAAGAGACCCAGTACTTC | few | TRBV6-5 | NA | TRBJ2-5
CASSLSGVSPLHF | TGTGCCAGCAGCTTATCGGGGGTTTCACCCCTCCACTTT | few | TRBV11-2 | NA | TRBJ1-6
CASSSLAGGRQETQYF | TGTGCCAGCAGCTCGCTAGCGGGAGGCCGCCAAGAGACCCAGTACTTC | NA | TRBV11-1 | TRBD2 | TRBJ2-5
CASSAMTRSTGELFF | TGTGCCAGCAGCGCTATGACTAGATCGACCGGGGAGCTGTTTTTT | NA | TRBV7-3 | NA | TRBJ2-2
CASSSLAGGNEQFF | TGTGCCAGCTCAAGCCTAGCGGGAGGCAATGAGCAGTTCTTC | NA | TRBV18 | TRBD2 | TRBJ2-1
CASSSGPLSYNEQFF | TGTGCCAGCAGCTCCGGGCCGCTGTCCTACAATGAGCAGTTCTTC | NA | TRBV13 | NA | TRBJ2-1
CASSLGSPDGYTF | TGTGCCAGCAGCTTAGGGAGTCCCGATGGCTACACCTTC | NA | TRBV7-2 | NA | TRBJ1-2
CASSVASRSYEQYF | TGTGCCAGCAGCGTAGCCTCCAGGTCCTACGAGCAGTACTTC | NA | TRBV9 | NA | TRBJ2-7
CASGGGSNYGYTF | TGTGCCAGCGGGGGGGGCTCTAACTATGGCTACACCTTC | NA | TRBV28 | NA | TRBJ1-2
CASSIDRRVADSPLHF | TGTGCCAGTAGTATAGATCGCCGGGTAGCGGATTCACCCCTCCACTTT | NA | TRBV19 | NA | TRBJ1-6
CASSERGFSTDTQYF | TGTGCCAGCAGTGAAAGGGGCTTTAGCACAGATACGCAGTATTTT | NA | TRBV27 | NA | TRBJ2-3
CASTTVAAPPMGYTF | TGTGCCAGCACCACCGTGGCCGCTCCGCCTATGGGGTACACCTTC | once | TRBV7-2 | NA | TRBJ1-2
CSAGAPNTEAFF | TGCAGCGCCGGGGCACCGAACACTGAAGCTTTCTTT | NA | TRBV29-1 | NA | TRBJ1-1
CASSLSISAGTPRSYEQYF | TGTGCCAGCAGTTTATCGATTTCAGCTGGGACTCCACGCTCCTACGAGCAGTACTTC | once | TRBV27 | NA | TRBJ2-7
CASSSTTHHNEQFF | TGTGCCAGCAGCTCTACTACTCACCACAATGAGCAGTTCTTC | NA | TRBV7-8 | NA | TRBJ2-1
CASSLVLGRIQYF | TGTGCTAGCAGCTTAGTTTTAGGCAGAATTCAGTATTTT | NA | TRBV7-7 | NA | TRBJ2-3
CASSLSIQGAGRGNEQFF | TGCGCCAGCAGCTTATCAATACAGGGGGCTGGCCGGGGGAATGAGCAGTTCTTC | NA | TRBV5-1 | TRBD1 | TRBJ2-1
CASSVRGRDYGYTF | TGTGCCAGTAGCGTCAGGGGGCGCGACTATGGCTACACCTTC | NA | TRBV19 | TRBD1 | TRBJ1-2
CASSLGSGSEWDTQYF | TGTGCCAGCAGCTTAGGGAGCGGGAGCGAGTGGGATACGCAGTATTTT | NA | TRBV7-9 | TRBD2 | TRBJ2-3
CASSVQGGTDTQYF | TGTGCCAGCAGCGTCCAGGGCGGCACAGATACGCAGTATTTT | NA | TRBV14 | NA | TRBJ2-3
CASRPAGFGYTF | TGTGCCAGCAGACCCGCAGGGTTTGGCTACACCTTC | NA | TRBV28 | NA | TRBJ1-2
CASSRTGGGTDTQYF | TGTGCCAGCAGTCGGACAGGGGGTGGGACAGATACGCAGTATTTT | once | TRBV6-4 | TRBD1 | TRBJ2-3
CASSSAGTGDGGELFF | TGTGCCAGCAGCTCCGCCGGGACCGGGGATGGCGGGGAGCTGTTTTTT | NA | TRBV13 | NA | TRBJ2-2
CASSASGPSAGELFF | TGCGCCAGCAGCGCCTCGGGACCCTCGGCCGGGGAGCTGTTTTTT | NA | TRBV5-1 | NA | TRBJ2-2
CASSGEGQGPYEQYF | TGTGCCAGCAGCGGAGAGGGACAGGGACCCTACGAGCAGTACTTC | once | TRBV9 | TRBD1 | TRBJ2-7
CSVDGRAGGVLGTQYF | TGCAGCGTTGATGGTCGGGCGGGAGGGGTTTTGGGTACGCAGTATTTT | NA | TRBV29-1 | TRBD2 | TRBJ2-3
CASSPRLAGAHEQYF | TGTGCCAGCAGCCCCCGACTAGCGGGAGCCCACGAGCAGTACTTC | NA | TRBV7-8 | TRBD2 | TRBJ2-7
CASSLGVGTQYF | TGTGCCAGCAGCTTAGGTGTCGGGACCCAGTACTTC | NA | TRBV7-9 | NA | TRBJ2-5
CASSLTGQGDQPQHF | TGTGCCAGCAGTTTAACGGGACAGGGCGATCAGCCCCAGCATTTT | NA | TRBV28 | TRBD1 | TRBJ1-5
CASSWPGADTQYF | TGTGCCAGCAGCTGGCCGGGCGCAGATACGCAGTATTTT | NA | TRBV11-1 | NA | TRBJ2-3
CASSLGGSSGANVLTF | TGCGCCAGCAGCTTGGGAGGGTCCTCTGGGGCCAACGTCCTGACTTTC | NA | TRBV5-1 | NA | TRBJ2-6
CASSDRFEQYF | TGTGCCAGCAGTGACCGTTTCGAGCAGTACTTC | once | TRBV6-1 | NA | TRBJ2-7
CASSVGASGVGTELFF | TGTGCCAGCAGCGTAGGGGCTAGCGGGGTGGGGACGGAGCTGTTTTTT | NA | TRBV9 | TRBD2 | TRBJ2-2
CASSVLQFPGELFF | TGTGCCAGCAGCGTACTCCAATTCCCCGGGGAGCTGTTTTTT | NA | TRBV9 | NA | TRBJ2-2
CASSFFPMTGQPQHF | TGTGCCAGCAGCTTTTTCCCAATGACGGGCCAGCCCCAGCATTTT | NA | TRBV27 | NA | TRBJ1-5
CASSLAGIPTFGTQYF | TGTGCCAGCAGCTTGGCCGGAATCCCGACCTTTGGGACCCAGTACTTC | NA | TRBV7-8 | NA | TRBJ2-5
CASSLKLGRDTQYF | TGTGCCAGCAGCTTAAAGTTAGGGCGGGATACGCAGTATTTT | NA | TRBV7-9 | NA | TRBJ2-3
CASSLLQGSYEQYF | TGTGCCAGCAGCTTATTACAGGGCTCCTACGAGCAGTACTTC | NA | TRBV7-2 | NA | TRBJ2-7
CASSSPGLAGGGTDTQYF | TGTGCCAGCAGCTCACCGGGACTAGCGGGAGGGGGCACAGATACGCAGTATTTT | NA | TRBV11-3 | TRBD2 | TRBJ2-3
CASSGRGQGSLDTQYF | TGTGCCAGCAGCGGCCGAGGACAGGGGTCTCTGGATACGCAGTATTTT | NA | TRBV13 | TRBD1 | TRBJ2-3
CASSVGDSGNTIYF | TGCGCCAGCAGTGTCGGAGATTCTGGAAACACCATATATTTT | NA | TRBV10-1 | NA | TRBJ1-3
CASSPTRNTEAFF | TGTGCCAGCAGCCCAACGAGGAACACTGAAGCTTTCTTT | NA | TRBV7-2 | NA | TRBJ1-1
CASSYEGAGNTIYF | TGTGCCAGCAGTTACGAGGGGGCAGGAAACACCATATATTTT | NA | TRBV6-5 | TRBD1 | TRBJ1-3
CASSLWTGKGIQYF | TGTGCCAGCAGCTTATGGACAGGGAAGGGCATTCAGTACTTC | once | TRBV7-2 | TRBD1 | TRBJ2-4
CASSSADSGNTIYF | TGTGCCAGCAGCTCCGCAGACTCTGGAAACACCATATATTTT | NA | TRBV9 | NA | TRBJ1-3
CASELYDGGSSYEQYF | TGTGCCAGCGAATTATACGATGGGGGGTCCTCCTACGAGCAGTACTTC | NA | TRBV5-6 | NA | TRBJ2-7
CASSLTSWDRTSYEQYF | TGTGCCAGCAGCTTAACTAGCTGGGACAGAACATCCTACGAGCAGTACTTC | NA | TRBV7-2 | NA | TRBJ2-7
CSVEEGGGTASYEQYF | TGCAGCGTTGAAGAGGGTGGCGGGACAGCATCCTACGAGCAGTACTTC | NA | TRBV29-1 | NA | TRBJ2-7
CASSVQFGSNQPQHF | TGTGCCAGCAGTGTACAGTTTGGTTCCAATCAGCCCCAGCATTTT | NA | TRBV28 | NA | TRBJ1-5
CSASRSNEQFF | TGCAGTGCTAGCAGAAGCAATGAGCAGTTCTTC | NA | TRBV20-1 | NA | TRBJ2-1
CASRTDRGSNYGYTF | TGTGCCAGCAGAACCGACAGGGGGTCTAACTATGGCTACACCTTC | large | TRBV5-4 | TRBD1 | TRBJ1-2
CASSPGLPSDTQYF | TGTGCCAGCAGTCCAGGACTGCCCTCGGATACGCAGTATTTT | NA | TRBV28 | NA | TRBJ2-3